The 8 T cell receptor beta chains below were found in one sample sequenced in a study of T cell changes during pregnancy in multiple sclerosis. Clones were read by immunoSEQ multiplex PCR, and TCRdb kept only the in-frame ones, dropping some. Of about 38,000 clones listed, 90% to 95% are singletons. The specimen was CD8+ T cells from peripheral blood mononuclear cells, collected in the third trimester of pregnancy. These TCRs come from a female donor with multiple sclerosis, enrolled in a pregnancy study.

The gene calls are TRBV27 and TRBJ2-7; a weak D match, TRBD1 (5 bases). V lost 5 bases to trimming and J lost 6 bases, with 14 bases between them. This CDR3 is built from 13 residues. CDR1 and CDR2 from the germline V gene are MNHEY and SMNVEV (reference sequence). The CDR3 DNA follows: TGTGCCAGCAGTCTGGCAGGGTTCCGCGAGCAGTACTTC. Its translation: CASSLAGFREQYF.

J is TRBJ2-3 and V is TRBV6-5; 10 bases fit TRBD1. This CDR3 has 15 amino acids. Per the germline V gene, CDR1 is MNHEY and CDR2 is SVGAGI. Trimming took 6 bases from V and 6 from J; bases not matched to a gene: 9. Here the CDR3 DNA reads TGTGCCAGCAGCACGACAGGGGGCAGCTCGGATACGCAGTATTTT. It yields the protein CASSTTGGSSDTQYF.

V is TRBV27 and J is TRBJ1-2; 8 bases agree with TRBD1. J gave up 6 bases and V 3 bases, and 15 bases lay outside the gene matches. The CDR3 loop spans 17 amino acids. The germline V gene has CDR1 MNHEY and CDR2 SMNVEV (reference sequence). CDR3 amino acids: CASSLTYRGALGDGYTF. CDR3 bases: TGTGCCAGCAGTTTGACATACAGGGGGGCCTTAGGGGATGGCTACACCTTC.

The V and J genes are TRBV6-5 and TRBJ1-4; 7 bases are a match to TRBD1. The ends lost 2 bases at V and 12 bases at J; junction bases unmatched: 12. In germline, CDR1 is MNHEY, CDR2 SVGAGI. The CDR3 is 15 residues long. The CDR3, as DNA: TGTGCCAGCAGTTACCTGACAGGGCCTCTTTTGGAACTGTTTTTT. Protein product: CASSYLTGPLLELFF.

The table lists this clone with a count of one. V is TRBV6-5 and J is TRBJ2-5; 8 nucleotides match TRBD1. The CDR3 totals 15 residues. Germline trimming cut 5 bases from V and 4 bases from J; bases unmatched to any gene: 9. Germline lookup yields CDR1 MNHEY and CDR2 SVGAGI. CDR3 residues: CASSLSRGLVETQYF. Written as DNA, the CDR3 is TGTGCCAGCAGTCTCTCCAGGGGGCTCGTAGAGACCCAGTACTTC.

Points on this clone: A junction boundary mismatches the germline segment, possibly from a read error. Here the CDR3 DNA reads TGTGCTAGCAGCCTCGGTGGGGCAGGTTCCTACGAGCAGTACTTC. Amino acid sequence: CASSLGGAGSYEQYF. The V and J genes are TRBV7-7 and TRBJ2-7, with D tentatively TRBD1 (5 bases). This CDR3 region has 15 residues. CDR1 and CDR2 (germline): SSHAT, FNYEAQ (reference sequence).

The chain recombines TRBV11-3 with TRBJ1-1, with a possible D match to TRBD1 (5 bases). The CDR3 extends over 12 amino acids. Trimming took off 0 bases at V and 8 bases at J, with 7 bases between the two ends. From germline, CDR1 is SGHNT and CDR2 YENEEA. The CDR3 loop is CASSLDGGEAFF. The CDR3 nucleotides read TGTGCCAGCAGCTTAGACGGGGGAGAAGCTTTCTTT.

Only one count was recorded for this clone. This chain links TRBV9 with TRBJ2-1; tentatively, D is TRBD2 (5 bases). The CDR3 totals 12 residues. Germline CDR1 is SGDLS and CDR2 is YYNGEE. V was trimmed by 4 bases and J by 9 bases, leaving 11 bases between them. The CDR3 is CASSPLGGEQFF. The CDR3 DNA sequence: TGTGCCAGCAGCCCACTAGGTGGTGAGCAGTTCTTC.